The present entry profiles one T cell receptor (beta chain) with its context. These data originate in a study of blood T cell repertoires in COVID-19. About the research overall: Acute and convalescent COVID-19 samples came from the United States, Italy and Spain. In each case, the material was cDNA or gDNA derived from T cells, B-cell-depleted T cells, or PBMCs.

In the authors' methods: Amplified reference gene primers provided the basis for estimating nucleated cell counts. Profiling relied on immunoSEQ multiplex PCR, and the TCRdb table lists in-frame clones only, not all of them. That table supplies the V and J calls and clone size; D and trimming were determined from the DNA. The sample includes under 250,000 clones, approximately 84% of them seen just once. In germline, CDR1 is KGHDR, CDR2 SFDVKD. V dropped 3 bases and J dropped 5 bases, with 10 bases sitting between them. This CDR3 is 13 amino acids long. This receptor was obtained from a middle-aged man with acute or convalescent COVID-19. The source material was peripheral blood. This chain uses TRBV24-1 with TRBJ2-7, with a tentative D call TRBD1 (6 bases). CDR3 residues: CATSDPNRDEQYF. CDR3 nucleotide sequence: TGTGCCACCAGTGATCCGAACAGGGACGAGCAGTACTTC.